What follows describes a single TCR beta chain. The source of the sample is a study of blood T cell repertoires in COVID-19. Study details: The study drew acute and convalescent COVID-19 samples from the United States, Italy and Spain. Sources were T cells, B-cell-depleted T cells, or PBMCs; the material itself was cDNA or gDNA.

The V gene end was trimmed by 6 bases and the J gene end by 2 bases; junction bases not matched to a gene: 6. The CDR3 loop spans 14 amino acids. Germline values: CDR1 SEHNR, CDR2 FQNEAQ (reference sequence). Measured with immunoSEQ multiplex PCR; TCRdb has only the in-frame clones, and not every one. Of some 290,000 clones listed, roughly nine tenths are singletons. Sequencing was done on a sample of peripheral blood. This TCR was sampled from a young man with active or convalescent COVID-19. The rearrangement links TRBV7-9 to TRBJ1-1; 7 bases fit TRBD1. CDR3 DNA: TGTGCCAGCAGGCGTGACAGGGATAACACTGAAGCTTTCTTT. Amino acids: CASRRDRDNTEAFF.